This TCR beta chain was sequenced during a study of blood T cell repertoires in COVID-19. Overall study context: Samples representing acute and convalescent COVID-19 were sourced from the United States, Italy and Spain. Sources were T cells, B-cell-depleted T cells, or PBMCs; the material itself was cDNA or gDNA.

Original processing notes: By means of reference gene primer amplification, nucleated cell counts were estimated. The protocol was immunoSEQ multiplex PCR, while the TCRdb copy is restricted to in-frame clones and leaves out a portion. V and J calls and clone size are as listed in that table; D and trimming were resolved from the DNA. The sample includes about 220,000 clones, roughly 87% of them seen just once. Trimming took off 4 bases at V and 6 bases at J, with 10 bases between the two ends. Germline loops: CDR1 SGHRS, CDR2 YFSETQ. The CDR3 consists of 13 residues. The V call is TRBV5-1, the J call TRBJ1-4, with D unresolved. The clonotype originates from a man in his forties with active or convalescent COVID-19. Sequencing used peripheral blood. The CDR3 region has the DNA TGCGCCAGCAGCCGGGGATCGGATGAAAAACTGTTTTTT. Translating gives CASSRGSDEKLFF.